The 8 T cell receptor beta chains listed next were all sequenced from one sample in a study of cytomegalovirus exposure and HLA in healthy donors. This PCR relied on a set of 60 Vbeta primers and 13 Jbeta primers. Some clones are missing from TCRdb's copy, which holds only in-frame ones; the method was immunoSEQ multiplex PCR. Here the sample table reports about 170,000 clones. Sequenced input: PBMCs. Receptors originate from a woman aged 18-35 years in good health and CMV-seropositive.

V is TRBV7-9 and J is TRBJ2-7; 13 bases are shared with TRBD2. The CDR3 runs to 15 residues. The germline V gene has CDR1 SEHNR and CDR2 FQNEAQ (reference sequence). V trimming: 5 bases; J trimming: 6 bases; junction bases outside the gene matches: 7. CDR3: CASSRGGLAGAEQYF. In nucleotides, the CDR3 is TGTGCCAGCAGCCGTGGCGGACTAGCGGGAGCCGAGCAGTACTTC.

CDR3 region: CASSQGLYTDTQYF. DNA for the CDR3: TGTGCCAGCAGCCAGGGACTATACACAGATACGCAGTATTTT. The rearrangement links TRBV5-6 to TRBJ2-3; 7 positions agree with TRBD2. Germline V gene sequence: CDR1 SGHDT, CDR2 YYEEEE. The CDR3 loop spans 14 amino acids. The V and J ends lost 4 bases and 2 bases, in that order; junction bases with no gene match: 4.

This chain joins TRBV25-1 and TRBJ2-5, with 8 nucleotides matching TRBD1. This CDR3 has 18 residues. CDR1 MGHDK and CDR2 SYGVNS come from the germline V gene. V shed 8 bases and J 5 bases; nucleotides not matched to a gene: 22. The CDR3 sequence is CASGPLTSAGQEGETQYF. As DNA, the CDR3 is TGTGCCAGCGGACCTTTAACTTCCGCGGGACAGGAGGGGGAGACCCAGTACTTC.

The J gene is TRBJ1-5, the V gene TRBV2; D is uncertain. V lost 8 bases, J lost 3 bases, and 11 bases lay in between. The CDR3 consists of 13 residues. Germline V CDR1 and CDR2: SNHLY, FYNNEI. Written as DNA, the CDR3 is TGTGCCAGCGAGGGATACCTCAATCAGCCCCAGCATTTT. Its protein product is CASEGYLNQPQHF.

The chain couples TRBV19 to TRBJ2-7; tentative D call: TRBD2 (6 bases). The V end was cut by 5 bases, the J end by 1 base, with 12 bases between. The length of the CDR3 is 14 residues. Germline CDR1 and CDR2: LNHDA and SQIVND (reference sequence). CDR3 bases: TGTGCCAGTAGTTCAACCGGGGGTTCCTACGAGCAGTACTTC. Protein: CASSSTGGSYEQYF.

V gene TRBV6-6 combines with J gene TRBJ1-4; D gene ambiguous. This CDR3 spans 13 amino acids. With 2 bases removed from V and 7 bases from J, the gap between germline ends came to 8 bases. Germline loops: CDR1 MNHNY, CDR2 SVGAGI (reference sequence). CDR3 in amino acids: CASSYVRGEKLFF. Here the CDR3 DNA reads TGTGCCAGCAGTTACGTTCGGGGTGAAAAACTGTTTTTT.

The CDR3 DNA reads as TGTGCCAGTAGTATAAAGGCGAACGGGCAGCCCCAGCATTTT. Translation gives CASSIKANGQPQHF. The chain recombines TRBV19 with TRBJ1-5; D not resolved. Between the trimmed V and J ends, which lost 2 bases and 7 bases, there was a span of 12 bases. The germline V gene has CDR1 LNHDA and CDR2 SQIVND (reference sequence). This CDR3 comprises 14 residues.

The chain links TRBV9 to TRBJ2-1, with 7 bases fitting TRBD2. V lost 3 bases to trimming and J lost 4 bases; unmatched junction nucleotides: 7. CDR3 length: 15 residues. The V gene's germline CDR1 is SGDLS and CDR2 YYNGEE. The CDR3 loop is CASSASGEPYNEQFF. The DNA for the CDR3 is TGTGCCAGCAGCGCAAGCGGGGAACCATACAATGAGCAGTTCTTC.